A selection of T cell receptor beta chains follows, all from one sample in a study of T cell responses to AZD1222 COVID-19 vaccine. The assay was immunoSEQ multiplex PCR, and TCRdb's table has in-frame clones only and misses some. The data show some 180,000 clones, 85% to 95% seen once. This sample comprised peripheral blood, obtained 28 days after the second dose of the MenACWY control vaccine. These receptors all stem from an adult who received the MenACWY meningococcal vaccine as a control. The CDR3 runs from the conserved cysteine through the conserved F or W. The D gene is left open where the match is weak. Some rows mark clone size as missing; the rest say once, few, many or name a class of expanded clone.

TRBV6-2/TRBV6-3	TRBJ2-7	.	.	CASSQIYEQYF	TGTGCCAGCAGTCAGATCTACGAGCAGTACTTC
TRBV28	TRBJ2-3	few	TRBD2	CASSTLTSGSVDTQYF	TGTGCCAGCAGTACCCTGACTAGCGGGAGTGTTGATACGCAGTATTTT
TRBV11-2	TRBJ1-1	.	TRBD1	CASRRDRGPNRNTEAFF	TGTGCCAGCCGCCGGGACAGGGGGCCCAACAGAAACACTGAAGCTTTCTTT
TRBV5-1	TRBJ2-1	.	.	CASSLPPSLAKNNEQFF	TGCGCCAGCAGCTTACCCCCCTCCCTAGCGAAAAACAATGAGCAGTTCTTC
TRBV18	TRBJ1-2	.	.	CASSPTQDLNGYTF	TGTGCCAGCTCACCGACCCAGGACTTGAATGGCTACACCTTC
TRBV21-1	TRBJ1-2	.	.	CASSPSRGVDYGYTF	TGTGCCAGCAGCCCCTCAAGGGGGGTCGACTATGGCTACACCTTC
TRBV15	TRBJ2-2	.	.	CATSTRDTRRTGELFF	TGTGCCACCAGCACCCGGGACACCAGAAGGACCGGGGAGCTGTTTTTT
TRBV30	TRBJ1-6	.	TRBD1	CAWSTGADNSPLHF	TGTGCCTGGAGTACAGGGGCGGATAATTCACCCCTCCACTTT
TRBV20-1	TRBJ1-4	.	.	CSASVPGFSNEKLFF	TGCAGTGCTAGTGTGCCAGGGTTTTCTAATGAAAAACTGTTTTTT
TRBV10-3	TRBJ1-2	.	.	CAISEGAQGDYGYTF	TGTGCCATCAGTGAGGGCGCCCAGGGTGACTATGGCTACACCTTC
TRBV28	TRBJ2-5	.	TRBD1	CASSLYRGSGTQYF	TGTGCCAGCAGTTTATACAGGGGCTCGGGGACCCAGTACTTC
TRBV7-2	TRBJ1-3	.	.	CASARPALGNTIYF	TGTGCCAGCGCCAGACCCGCGTTAGGAAACACCATATATTTT
TRBV20-1	TRBJ2-7	.	.	CSVPEQYF	TGCAGTGTTCCCGAGCAGTACTTC
TRBV5-1	TRBJ2-3	.	TRBD1	CASSALDRDTDTQYF	TGCGCCAGCAGCGCCTTAGACAGGGACACAGATACGCAGTATTTT
TRBV20-1	TRBJ1-2	.	.	CSPPRGGF	TGCAGCCCCCCAAGGGGAGGCTTC
TRBV6-1	TRBJ2-5	.	.	CASRGNKQETQYF	TGTGCCAGCCGGGGGAACAAGCAAGAGACCCAGTACTTC
TRBV19	TRBJ2-2	.	TRBD2	CASSVLAGGLAGELFF	TGTGCCAGTAGTGTACTAGCGGGAGGCTTGGCCGGGGAGCTGTTTTTT
TRBV5-1	TRBJ1-2	.	TRBD1	CASSPGTGGSGYTF	TGCGCCAGCAGCCCGGGGACAGGGGGGAGTGGCTACACCTTC
TRBV5-6	TRBJ2-1	.	.	CASSLRAGTYNEQFF	TGTGCCAGCAGCTTGAGGGCGGGGACCTACAATGAGCAGTTCTTC
TRBV27	TRBJ2-5	few	.	CASRELAGLETQYF	TGTGCCAGCAGGGAGCTAGCAGGTTTGGAGACCCAGTACTTC
TRBV7-8	TRBJ1-5	.	TRBD1	CASSLLGQAPSPQHF	TGTGCCAGCAGCTTACTGGGACAGGCGCCTAGCCCCCAGCATTTT
TRBV2	TRBJ2-6	.	TRBD2	CASSGEGLAGGTGANVLTF	TGTGCCAGCAGTGGGGAGGGACTAGCGGGAGGAACGGGGGCCAACGTCCTGACTTTC
TRBV30	TRBJ1-5	.	.	CAWSQGSNQPQHF	TGTGCCTGGAGCCAGGGTAGCAATCAGCCCCAGCATTTT
TRBV11-3	TRBJ2-1	.	.	CASSLDHEQFF	TGTGCCAGCAGCCTCGACCACGAGCAGTTCTTC
TRBV2	TRBJ2-3	.	.	CASAEIGDTQYF	TGTGCCAGCGCGGAGATTGGGGATACGCAGTATTTT
TRBV28	TRBJ1-4	once	TRBD1	CASSLWGQGGVEKLFF	TGTGCCAGCAGTTTGTGGGGACAGGGGGGTGTTGAAAAACTGTTTTTT